This TCR beta chain was obtained from a study of monozygotic twins with inflammatory bowel disease. TCRdb derives one entry per CDR3 protein from the 5' RACE reads, leaving out DNA. The table lists fewer than 550,000 distinct CDR3 sequences, with 2% to 3% in the top ten. Germline V lookup: CDR1 SEHNR, CDR2 FQNEAQ (reference sequence). This CDR3 is 16 amino acids long. What was sequenced was blood. The source of this sequence is a human donor with ulcerative colitis or Crohn's disease, or a healthy co-twin of an affected twin (not recorded which). The chain is built from TRBV7-9 and TRBJ1-2. CDR3 amino acids: CASSLAVQFNSGGYTF.